What follows is one T cell receptor beta chain and its context. Its antigen is as yet unknown. Germline values: CDR1 SEHNR, CDR2 FQNEAQ (reference sequence). The length of the CDR3 is 13 residues. The junction had 1 base not matched to a gene; V was cut back by 4 bases and J by 1 base. Measured with immunoSEQ multiplex PCR; TCRdb has only the in-frame clones, and not every one. The data show some 130,000 clones, roughly four fifths seen once. The data were obtained in a study of cytomegalovirus exposure and HLA in healthy donors. Study results and caveats: Despite most TCR sequences being rare, some public TCRs occurred in many donors.

The chain recombines TRBV7-9 with TRBJ2-7; 7 bases map to TRBD1. This clonotype originated in a man aged 25-40 years in good health and CMV-seropositive. The sequenced sample consisted of PBMCs. CDR3 protein: CASSWGQSYEQYF. For the CDR3, the DNA is TGTGCCAGCAGCTGGGGACAGTCCTACGAGCAGTACTTC. The full variable domain, rest sourced from reference TRBV7-9 and TRBJ2-7, is DTGVSQNPRHKITKRGQNVTFRCDPISEHNRLYWYRQTLGQGPEFLTYFQNEAQLEKSRLLSDRFSAERPKGSFSTLEIQRTEQGDSAMYLCASSWGQSYEQYFGPGTRLTVT.